The 26 T cell receptor beta chains in this list originate from one sample, sequenced in a study of identical twins. Each CDR3 protein is one row after TCRdb ran MiXCR on the 5' RACE reads. The sample has about 340,000 distinct CDR3 sequences; approximately 13% are singletons. The same sample was also studied in work on yellow fever vaccine responses in identical twins.

The source material was CD8+ T cells sorted from blood. The source is a woman aged 18-29 years in good health.

The chain combines TRBV9 with TRBJ1-1; weak D call: TRBD1 (5 bases). Germline CDR1 and CDR2: SGDLS and YYNGEE. The V and J ends lost 6 bases and 2 bases respectively, with 14 bases between them. The CDR3 runs 14 residues. DNA of the CDR3: TGTGCCAGCACCGCAAGAGGGGTCAACACTGAAGCTTTCTTT. It codes for CASTARGVNTEAFF.

This clonotype was recorded a few times. The gene calls are TRBV12-3 or TRBV12-4 and TRBJ2-1; D may be TRBD1 (6 bases). Trimming removed 4 bases from V and 9 bases from J, with 16 bases in between. The CDR3 totals 14 residues. CDR3 amino acids: CASSSGAEWSEQFF. CDR3 nucleotides: TGTGCCAGCAGTTCAGGGGCTGAGTGGAGTGAGCAGTTCTTC.

This clonotype turned up a few times. The chain carries TRBV5-6 and TRBJ1-2; D unclear. The V gene's germline CDR1 is SGHDT and CDR2 YYEEEE. This CDR3 is 13 amino acids long. Trimming took 3 bases from V and 3 from J, leaving 9 bases between them. Written as DNA, the CDR3 is TGTGCCAGCAGCTCCGGAGGAGACTATGGCTACACCTTC. Its translation: CASSSGGDYGYTF.

This clonotype was picked up a small number of times. The chain has TRBV27 and TRBJ2-6; no definite D call. Germline CDR1 MNHEY, CDR2 SMNVEV (reference sequence). V lost 6 bases, J lost 4 bases, and 7 bases lay in between. This CDR3 region has 13 residues. The CDR3 sequence is CASRRVGANVLTF. The CDR3 coding sequence is TGTGCCAGCAGGAGAGTAGGGGCCAACGTCCTGACTTTC.

The gene calls are TRBV10-3 and TRBJ2-1; D might be TRBD2 (6 bases). This CDR3 is built from 13 residues. V was clipped by 3 bases and J by 8 bases, with 11 bases between them. From germline, CDR1 is ENHRY and CDR2 SYGVKD. The CDR3 protein is CAISETGGDEQFF. The CDR3 region has the DNA TGTGCCATCAGTGAAACAGGCGGGGATGAGCAGTTCTTC.

This clonotype came up many times. The chain combines TRBV29-1 with TRBJ2-7; TRBD2 aligns across 13 bases. The CDR3 totals 13 residues. The V gene end was trimmed by 6 bases and the J gene end by 7 bases; junction bases not matched to a gene: 6. CDR1 is SQVTM and CDR2 is ANQGSEA in the germline V gene. The CDR3 spells CSVRTSGSEEQYF. The DNA of the CDR3 is TGCAGCGTGAGGACTAGCGGGAGCGAAGAGCAGTACTTC.

This clonotype was seen a handful of times. The chain couples TRBV12-3 or TRBV12-4 to TRBJ2-3; maybe TRBD2 (6 bases). CDR3 length: 15 amino acids. Trimming removed 3 bases at V and 5 bases at J, with 15 bases between. CDR3 amino acids: CASSFGTSFGDTQYF. The DNA of the CDR3 is TGTGCCAGCAGTTTTGGTACTAGCTTCGGAGATACGCAGTATTTT.

This clonotype appeared a few times. This chain links TRBV7-9 with TRBJ2-3; D is ambiguous. Germline assignment: CDR1 SEHNR and CDR2 FQNEAQ (reference sequence). The CDR3 is made up of 12 amino acids. Trimming stripped 3 bases from V and 8 bases from J, with 9 bases between. CDR3 region: CASSLDGGTQYF. For the CDR3, the DNA is TGTGCCAGCAGCTTGGACGGTGGTACGCAGTATTTT.

This sequence joins TRBV18 and TRBJ1-6; D not resolved. V lost 3 bases and J 3 bases, leaving 12 bases between the germline ends. This CDR3 is built from 16 residues. From germline, CDR1 is KGHSH and CDR2 LQKENI. DNA for the CDR3: TGTGCCAGCTCACCGATGGAGGTAATCTATAATTCACCCCTCCACTTT. It specifies CASSPMEVIYNSPLHF. Looking up the rest from reference TRBV18 and TRBJ1-6 gives the full variable domain: NAGVMQNPRHLVRRRGQEARLRCSPMKGHSHVYWYRQLPEEGLKFMVYLQKENIIDESGMPKERFSAEFPKEGPSILRIQQVVRGDSAAYFCASSPMEVIYNSPLHFGNGTRLTVT.

This chain joins TRBV12-3 or TRBV12-4 and TRBJ1-2; unclear D gene. The V gene lost 8 bases and the J gene lost 4 bases, with 14 bases spanning the gap. The CDR3 length is 13 residues. CDR3 region: CASAFGYSYGYTF. The CDR3 region has the DNA TGTGCCAGCGCGTTTGGATACAGCTATGGCTACACCTTC.

This clonotype has only a few counts. The chain recombines TRBV2 with TRBJ2-2; D remains unclear. V shed 7 bases and J shed 4 bases, with 7 bases lying between them. This CDR3 spans 12 amino acids. The germline V gene has CDR1 SNHLY and CDR2 FYNNEI. The chain's CDR3 is CASTWSTGELFF. The CDR3 coding sequence is TGTGCCAGCACTTGGAGCACCGGGGAGCTGTTTTTT.

This clonotype was seen a handful of times. V usage is TRBV28 and J usage is TRBJ2-4; TRBD2 matches at 12 bases. V shed 7 bases and J 6 bases; nucleotides not matched to a gene: 4. The V gene's germline CDR1 is MDHEN and CDR2 SYDVKM. The CDR3 has 14 residues. Here the CDR3 reads CASTPGLAGNIQYF. CDR3 nucleotides: TGTGCCAGCACTCCGGGACTAGCGGGAAACATTCAGTACTTC.

This clonotype was found many times. V and J are TRBV18 and TRBJ1-1; no firm D call. The CDR3 totals 12 residues. Trimming pared 3 bases from V and 3 bases from J, leaving 5 bases between. CDR1 is KGHSH, CDR2 LQKENI, per germline. CDR3 amino acids: CASSPTDTEAFF. As DNA, the CDR3 is TGTGCCAGCTCACCCACGGACACTGAAGCTTTCTTT.

V and J are TRBV27 and TRBJ2-3, with D perhaps matching TRBD1 (6 bases). The CDR3 covers 15 residues. V lost 5 bases to trimming and J lost 6 bases, with 18 bases between them. Looked up from germline, CDR1 is MNHEY and CDR2 is SMNVEV (reference sequence). The CDR3 loop is CASSPGQIFTDTQYF. CDR3 nucleotide sequence: TGTGCCAGCAGTCCCGGACAGATATTTACGGATACGCAGTATTTT.

The rearrangement joins TRBV15 to TRBJ2-2; D might be TRBD1 (6 bases). The CDR3 has 21 residues. V lost 1 base, J lost 4 bases, and 28 bases lay in between. The germline CDR1 and CDR2 sequences are LNHNV and YYDKDF (reference sequence). The CDR3: CATSRVGSRWGLPMGTGELFF. The CDR3 nucleotides are TGTGCCACCAGCAGAGTGGGCTCGAGGTGGGGGCTCCCTATGGGCACCGGGGAGCTGTTTTTT. The variable domain in full, with the rest retrieved from reference TRBV15 and TRBJ2-2, is DAMVIQNPRYQVTQFGKPVTLSCSQTLNHNVMYWYQQKSSQAPKLLFHYYDKDFNNEADTPDNFQSRRPNTSFCFLDIRSPGLGDTAMYLCATSRVGSRWGLPMGTGELFFGEGSRLTVL.

This clonotype showed up many times. V is TRBV29-1 and J is TRBJ1-1; D perhaps matches TRBD1 (5 bases). Germline CDR1 SQVTM, CDR2 ANQGSEA. Trimming removed 3 bases from V and 4 bases from J, with 9 bases in between. The CDR3 loop spans 12 amino acids. As DNA, the CDR3 is TGCAGCGTTGAGACGGGACCCACTGAAGCTTTCTTT. It translates to CSVETGPTEAFF. Full variable domain (outside the CDR3, taken from reference TRBV29-1 and TRBJ1-1): SAVISQKPSRDICQRGTSLTIQCQVDSQVTMMFWYRQQPGQSLTLIATANQGSEATYESGFVIDKFPISRPNLTFSTLTVSNMSPEDSSIYLCSVETGPTEAFFGQGTRLTVV.

The chain carries TRBV5-5 and TRBJ2-1; unclear D gene. The CDR3 loop spans 15 amino acids. Germline V gene data show CDR1 as SGHKS and CDR2 as YYEKEE (reference sequence). V lost 3 bases, J lost 1 base, and 11 bases lay in between. The CDR3 spells CASSYDGYSYNEQFF. In DNA, the CDR3 is TGTGCCAGCAGCTACGACGGCTATTCCTACAATGAGCAGTTCTTC.

This clonotype was seen more than once but under ten times. The chain links TRBV5-1 to TRBJ1-2; TRBD1 matches 12 bases. V shed 3 bases and J 3 bases; nucleotides not matched to a gene: 9. The CDR3 runs to 17 residues. Germline assignment: CDR1 SGHRS and CDR2 YFSETQ. CDR3 amino acids: CASSSSGQGARDYGYTF. In nucleotides, the CDR3 is TGCGCCAGCAGCTCCTCGGGACAGGGGGCGCGGGACTATGGCTACACCTTC.

This clonotype has a handful of counts. The J gene is TRBJ2-1, the V gene TRBV9; TRBD2 is a possible D gene (6 bases). The germline gives CDR1 SGDLS, CDR2 YYNGEE. Trimming cost V 0 bases and J 8 bases, with 9 bases left between them. The CDR3 loop spans 13 amino acids. The CDR3 DNA sequence: TGTGCCAGCAGCGTAGCGCGGAGGGATGAGCAGTTCTTC. Translated, it gives CASSVARRDEQFF.

The rearrangement joins TRBV4-1 to TRBJ2-7, with 8 bases aligning to TRBD1. The CDR3 extends over 13 amino acids. Germline loops: CDR1 MGHRA, CDR2 YSYEKL. V lost 4 bases and J lost 5; bases outside the gene matches: 4. The CDR3 region has the DNA TGCGCCAGCAGCCTCTTACAGGGGGACGAGCAGTACGTC. It encodes CASSLLQGDEQYV.

The chain has TRBV12-5 and TRBJ2-5; the D gene could be TRBD1 or TRBD2 (6 bases each). This CDR3 region has 18 residues. The V end lost 7 bases, the J end lost 1 base, and 25 bases lay between the germline ends. Looked up from germline, CDR1 is LGHNT and CDR2 is FRNRAP. The CDR3 nucleotides read TGTGCTAGTGATCTTCAGGGGTCAGGCGGGATTTCCCAAGAGACCCAGTACTTC. The encoded protein is CASDLQGSGGISQETQYF.

The chain has TRBV20-1 and TRBJ2-3; 14 bases line up with TRBD2. Germline V gene sequence: CDR1 DFQATT, CDR2 SNEGSKA (reference sequence). The junction had 3 bases not matched to a gene; V was cut back by 0 bases and J by 7 bases. The CDR3 runs to 15 residues. CDR3 nucleotide sequence: TGCAGTGCTAGAGACGGGACTAGCGGGAGACATACGCAGTATTTT. Residues: CSARDGTSGRHTQYF.

This clonotype occurred once. The rearrangement joins TRBV7-6 to TRBJ2-7; tentative D call: TRBD2 (6 bases). V lost 1 base to trimming and J lost 1 base, with 17 bases between them. Germline-derived CDR1 and CDR2 are SGHVS and FNYEAQ. The CDR3 totals 17 residues. The CDR3 loop reads CASSLEAGGGRSYEQYF. The CDR3, as DNA: TGTGCCAGCAGCTTAGAGGCAGGCGGAGGGAGGTCCTACGAGCAGTACTTC.

The V and J genes are TRBV12-3 or TRBV12-4 and TRBJ2-3, with 10 bases matching TRBD1. J was trimmed by 4 bases and V by 5 bases; bases with no gene match: 6. The CDR3 loop spans 15 amino acids. CDR3 nucleotide sequence: TGTGCCAGCAGTACCGGGACAGGGGACCCAGATACGCAGTATTTT. It codes for CASSTGTGDPDTQYF.

The rearrangement uses TRBV29-1 and TRBJ2-1; 8 nucleotides line up with TRBD1. The CDR3 consists of 13 residues. Per germline, CDR1 SQVTM and CDR2 ANQGSEA. V lost 3 bases, J lost 4 bases, and 2 bases stayed unmatched. CDR3 DNA: TGCAGCGTTGATGGGACAGGTTACAATGAGCAGTTCTTC. Residues: CSVDGTGYNEQFF.

V gene TRBV6-6 combines with J gene TRBJ2-5, with 7 nucleotides matching TRBD1. This CDR3 is 13 amino acids long. The junction had 6 bases not matched to a gene; V was cut back by 6 bases and J by 5 bases. Germline-derived CDR1 and CDR2 are MNHNY and SVGAGI (reference sequence). CDR3 in amino acids: CASRRQGGETQYF. The CDR3 DNA sequence: TGTGCCAGCAGGAGACAGGGTGGGGAGACCCAGTACTTC.